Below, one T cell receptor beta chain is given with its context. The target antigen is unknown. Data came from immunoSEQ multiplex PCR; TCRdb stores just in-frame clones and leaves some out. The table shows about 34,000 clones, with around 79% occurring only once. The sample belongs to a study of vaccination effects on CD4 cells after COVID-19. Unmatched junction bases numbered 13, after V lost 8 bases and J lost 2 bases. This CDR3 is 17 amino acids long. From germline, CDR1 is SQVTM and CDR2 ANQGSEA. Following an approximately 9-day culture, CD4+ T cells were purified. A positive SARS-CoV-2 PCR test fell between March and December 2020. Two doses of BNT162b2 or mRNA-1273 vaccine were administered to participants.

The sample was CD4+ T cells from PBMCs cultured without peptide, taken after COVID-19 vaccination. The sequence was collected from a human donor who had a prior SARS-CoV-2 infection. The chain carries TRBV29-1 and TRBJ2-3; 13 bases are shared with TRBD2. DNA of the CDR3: TGCAGCATCGAGGGGACTAGCGGGGTTCCAACCACAGATACGCAGTATTTT. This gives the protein CSIEGTSGVPTTDTQYF.